One sample yielded the 24 T cell receptor beta chains listed below, sequenced in a study of blood T cell repertoires in COVID-19. The data were produced by immunoSEQ multiplex PCR, yet TCRdb's version contains in-frame clones alone and is incomplete. The repertoire holds some 250,000 clones, approximately 91% seen once, with over 2% in the top ten. The specimen sequenced was PBMCs or T cells enriched from blood (not recorded which). These receptors were collected from a woman in her 40s with acute COVID-19.

The chain employs TRBV18 and TRBJ1-1; possibly TRBD1 for D (5 bases). Germline V gene data show CDR1 as KGHSH and CDR2 as LQKENI. V lost 2 bases to trimming and J lost 1 base, with 11 bases between them. The CDR3 covers 15 residues. CDR3 in DNA: TGTGCCAGCTCACCAAACAGGTGGGGGAACACTGAAGCTTTCTTT. Its protein is CASSPNRWGNTEAFF.

The gene calls are TRBV7-2 and TRBJ2-5; 7 bases are shared with TRBD1. J lost 5 bases, V lost 1 base, and 13 bases had no gene match. There are 17 residues in the CDR3. The germline V gene encodes CDR1 SGHTA and CDR2 FQGNSA. DNA for the CDR3: TGTGCCAGCAGCTTAGAAGTTGGTCGGACAGGCGGGGAGACCCAGTACTTC. Translating gives CASSLEVGRTGGETQYF.

The chain recombines TRBV6-2 or TRBV6-3 with TRBJ2-5; 7 nucleotides align to TRBD1. V shed 0 bases and J 2 bases; nucleotides not matched to a gene: 6. This CDR3 is 16 amino acids long. Per germline, CDR1 MNHEY and CDR2 SVGEGT. The DNA for the CDR3 is TGTGCCAGCAGTTACTCTCTGGGGGACAGTCAAGAGACCCAGTACTTC. Protein product: CASSYSLGDSQETQYF.

The chain carries TRBV6-6 and TRBJ1-2; D is undetermined. The germline V and J ends were trimmed by 8 bases and 2 bases, with 9 bases remaining between them. CDR1 and CDR2 from the germline V gene are MNHNY and SVGAGI (reference sequence). The CDR3 is 12 amino acids. CDR3 in amino acids: CASSERNYGYTF. CDR3 sequence (DNA): TGTGCCAGCTCGGAGCGGAACTATGGCTACACCTTC.

The chain employs TRBV6-5 and TRBJ1-2, with D maybe TRBD1 (6 bases). The V end lost 6 bases, the J end lost 3 bases, and 14 bases lay between the germline ends. The CDR3 covers 14 residues. Germline values: CDR1 MNHEY, CDR2 SVGAGI. The CDR3 protein is CASSVVGGYYGYTF. CDR3 sequence (DNA): TGTGCCAGCAGCGTAGTAGGGGGTTACTATGGCTACACCTTC.

The chain uses TRBV19 and TRBJ1-4, with 8 bases matching TRBD1. Trimming removed 5 bases from V and 7 bases from J; junction bases left unmatched: 12. This CDR3 has 16 residues. CDR1 LNHDA and CDR2 SQIVND come from the germline V gene (reference sequence). CDR3 in DNA: TGTGCCAGTAGTCCCCAGAGAGACAGGGGCGGTGAAAAACTGTTTTTT. Translated: CASSPQRDRGGEKLFF.

This clone was found a few times. V and J are TRBV5-1 and TRBJ1-4, with 9 bases identical to TRBD1. CDR3 size: 16 residues. CDR1 and CDR2 from the germline V gene are SGHRS and YFSETQ. With V trimmed by 4 bases and J by 7 bases, 11 bases remained unmatched. CDR3 amino acids: CASSTGRTGDREKLFF. As DNA, the CDR3 is TGCGCCAGCAGCACGGGCCGGACAGGGGATCGTGAAAAACTGTTTTTT.

The rearrangement links TRBV28 to TRBJ1-2; 9 bases map to TRBD1. Losses at the gene ends were 3 bases for V and 4 bases for J; bases not matched to a gene: 6. CDR1 and CDR2 from the germline V gene are MDHEN and SYDVKM. This CDR3 has 15 amino acids. CDR3 amino acids: CASSFRDRDGYGYTF. CDR3 in DNA: TGTGCCAGCAGTTTCCGGGACAGGGATGGCTATGGCTACACCTTC.

The chain couples TRBV6-5 to TRBJ1-2, with TRBD1 matching 7 bases. The CDR3 totals 14 residues. Germline lookup yields CDR1 MNHEY and CDR2 SVGAGI. Trimming took 8 bases from V and 2 from J; bases not matched to a gene: 8. In DNA, the CDR3 is TGTGCCAGCGGGGGACAGATGAGAAACTATGGCTACACCTTC. This encodes CASGGQMRNYGYTF.

The table lists this clone with a count of one. V gene TRBV11-2 combines with J gene TRBJ2-1, with 12 nucleotides matching TRBD2. The CDR3 consists of 15 residues. With V trimmed by 4 bases and J by 5 bases, 3 bases remained unmatched. From germline, CDR1 is SGHAT and CDR2 FQNNGV. CDR3 coding DNA: TGTGCCAGCAGCTCGCTAGCGGGGGGGAACAATGAGCAGTTCTTC. Translation gives CASSSLAGGNNEQFF.

The chain recombines TRBV3-1 (or the pseudogene TRBV3-2) with TRBJ1-2; D is ambiguous. The germline V and J ends were trimmed by 4 bases and 8 bases, with 11 bases remaining between them. CDR1 is LGHDT, CDR2 YNNKEL, per germline (reference sequence). The CDR3 runs to 12 residues. In DNA, the CDR3 is TGTGCCAGCAGCCTAGGACTGGGGGGCTACACCTTC. This gives the protein CASSLGLGGYTF.

The J gene is TRBJ2-1, the V gene TRBV7-9; 12 bases are a match to TRBD2. The CDR3 covers 16 residues. The J segment lost 0 bases and the V segment lost 5 bases, leaving 2 bases of the junction unmatched. The germline V gene encodes CDR1 SEHNR and CDR2 FQNEAQ (reference sequence). The CDR3 nucleotides are TGTGCCAGCAGCCAGACTAGCGGGAGCTCCTACAATGAGCAGTTCTTC. Translated, it gives CASSQTSGSSYNEQFF.

Worth noting for this clone: This CDR3 is also generated by other DNA sequences in the sample. V is TRBV7-9 and J is TRBJ1-5, with D possibly TRBD1 on 6 matching bases. The CDR3 totals 15 residues. Trimming cost V 1 base and J 1 base, with 8 bases left between them. Per the germline V gene, CDR1 is SEHNR and CDR2 is FQNEAQ (reference sequence). The CDR3: CASSLEGGSNQPQHF. The CDR3 DNA reads TGTGCCAGCAGCTTAGAGGGGGGGAGCAATCAGCCCCAGCATTTT.

This chain joins TRBV2 and TRBJ2-1; D may be TRBD1 (6 bases). The germline V gene encodes CDR1 SNHLY and CDR2 FYNNEI. Trimming took off 6 bases at V and 4 bases at J, with 10 bases between the two ends. This CDR3 has 13 amino acids. The chain's CDR3 is CASSRTAYNEQFF. DNA for the CDR3: TGTGCCAGCAGCCGGACAGCTTACAATGAGCAGTTCTTC. Full variable domain (missing parts from reference TRBV2 and TRBJ2-1): EPEVTQTPSHQVTQMGQEVILRCVPISNHLYFYWYRQILGQKVEFLVSFYNNEISEKSEIFDDQFSVERPDGSNFTLKIRSTKLEDSAMYFCASSRTAYNEQFFGPGTRLTVL.

The CDR3 sequence is CASTLTAAGEKLFF. The CDR3 DNA sequence: TGTGCCAGCACGCTCACCGCCGCGGGTGAAAAACTGTTTTTT. V is TRBV2 and J is TRBJ1-4, with D uncertain. Trimming shortened V by 7 bases and J by 7 bases, and 16 bases separated the two germline ends. The CDR3 covers 14 residues. Germline lookup yields CDR1 SNHLY and CDR2 FYNNEI.

The gene calls are TRBV11-2 and TRBJ1-3, with D possibly TRBD1 on 6 matching bases. CDR3 size: 14 residues. Germline V gene data show CDR1 as SGHAT and CDR2 as FQNNGV. V was shortened by 5 bases and J by 0 bases, with 8 bases between the two germline ends. The CDR3 loop is CASSRTVSGNTIYF. The CDR3 DNA sequence: TGTGCCAGCAGCCGGACAGTCTCTGGAAACACCATATATTTT.

The chain carries TRBV19 and TRBJ1-1; a possible D gene is TRBD1 (6 bases). With 8 bases removed from V and 3 bases from J, the gap between germline ends came to 10 bases. This CDR3 has 12 amino acids. Germline lookup yields CDR1 LNHDA and CDR2 SQIVND (reference sequence). CDR3 in DNA: TGTGCCAGTGATCCAGGGGACACTGAAGCTTTCTTT. Its translation: CASDPGDTEAFF.

This chain connects TRBV7-9 to TRBJ2-1; tentative D call: TRBD2 (6 bases). CDR1 is SEHNR and CDR2 is FQNEAQ in the germline V gene (reference sequence). The CDR3 length is 14 residues. V was shortened by 4 bases and J by 4 bases, with 11 bases between the two germline ends. This CDR3 reads CASSSRAGYNEQFF. CDR3 DNA sequence: TGTGCCAGCAGCTCCAGGGCGGGGTACAATGAGCAGTTCTTC.

The chain links TRBV5-4 to TRBJ2-3, with 8 bases aligning to TRBD1. CDR3 length: 16 residues. With V trimmed by 2 bases and J by 0 bases, 5 bases remained unmatched. Germline V gene sequence: CDR1 SGHNT, CDR2 YYREEE (reference sequence). Here the CDR3 DNA reads TGTGCCAGCAGCTTTCGGACAGGGCCTAGCACAGATACGCAGTATTTT. Protein sequence: CASSFRTGPSTDTQYF. Looking up the rest from reference TRBV5-4 and TRBJ2-3 gives the full variable domain: ETGVTQSPTHLIKTRGQQVTLRCSSQSGHNTVSWYQQALGQGPQFIFQYYREEENGRGNFPPRFSGLQFPNYSSELNVNALELDDSALYLCASSFRTGPSTDTQYFGPGTRLTVL.

This chain joins TRBV9 and TRBJ1-1, with D unresolved. Per the germline V gene, CDR1 is SGDLS and CDR2 is YYNGEE. Trimming removed 0 bases from V and 1 base from J, with 13 bases in between. The length of the CDR3 is 16 residues. The CDR3 region is CASSVGVWSGNTEAFF. CDR3 in DNA: TGTGCCAGCAGCGTAGGGGTTTGGTCGGGGAACACTGAAGCTTTCTTT.

This rearrangement joins TRBV6-5 to TRBJ2-4; a weak D match, TRBD2 (6 bases). Germline V CDR1 and CDR2: MNHEY, SVGAGI. V was trimmed by 1 base and J by 0 bases, leaving 10 bases between them. This CDR3 contains 16 residues. CDR3 DNA: TGTGCCAGCAGTTACTTAGCGGTGGAAGCCAAAAACATTCAGTACTTC. Translating gives CASSYLAVEAKNIQYF.

The V call is TRBV30, the J call TRBJ1-4; D is undetermined. Germline assignment: CDR1 GTSNPN and CDR2 SVGIG (reference sequence). Trimming pared 0 bases from V and 0 bases from J, leaving 11 bases between. This CDR3 has 16 amino acids. The CDR3 region is CAWSVLKVSTNEKLFF. In nucleotides, the CDR3 is TGTGCCTGGAGTGTACTAAAGGTCTCAACTAATGAAAAACTGTTTTTT.

V is TRBV14 and J is TRBJ2-2; D possibly corresponds to TRBD2 (6 bases). The CDR3 totals 17 residues. V was trimmed by 0 bases and J by 3 bases, leaving 14 bases between them. Germline assignment: CDR1 SGHDN and CDR2 FVKESK. DNA of the CDR3: TGTGCCAGCAGCCAAGATCAGATAGCGGTCCACACCGGGGAGCTGTTTTTT. Translation gives CASSQDQIAVHTGELFF.

This sequence joins TRBV3-1 (or the pseudogene TRBV3-2) and TRBJ2-1, with 7 bases aligning to TRBD2. V lost 6 bases, J lost 0 bases, and 2 bases stayed unmatched. CDR3 length: 14 residues. Per germline, CDR1 LGHDT and CDR2 YNNKEL (reference sequence). The CDR3 nucleotides are TGTGCCAGCAGAACTAGCGCCTCCTACAATGAGCAGTTCTTC. The encoded protein is CASRTSASYNEQFF.